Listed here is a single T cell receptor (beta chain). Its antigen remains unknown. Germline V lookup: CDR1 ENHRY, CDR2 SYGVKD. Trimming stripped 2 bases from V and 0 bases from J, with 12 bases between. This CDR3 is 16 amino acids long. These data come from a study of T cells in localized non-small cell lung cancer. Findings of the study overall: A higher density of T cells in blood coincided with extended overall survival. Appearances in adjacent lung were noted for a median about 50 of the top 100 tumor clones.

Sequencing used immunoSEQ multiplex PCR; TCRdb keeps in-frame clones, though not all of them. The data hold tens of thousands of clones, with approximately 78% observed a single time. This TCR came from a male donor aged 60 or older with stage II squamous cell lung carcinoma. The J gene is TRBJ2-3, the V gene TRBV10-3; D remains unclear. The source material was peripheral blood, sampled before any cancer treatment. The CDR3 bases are TGTGCCATCAGTGAGGCGGCTAAAACTAGCACAGATACGCAGTATTTT. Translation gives CAISEAAKTSTDTQYF.